This entry lists 8 T cell receptor beta chains sequenced from one sample in a study of shared clonotypes between healthy human individuals. CD45RO-negative cells were positively selected for CCR7, leaving out terminally differentiated effector memory CD45RA+ cells. TCRdb's table, derived via immunoSEQ multiplex PCR, lists solely in-frame clones and lacks some. The repertoire consists of over 2,000,000 clones, with about 94% occurring once and the leading ten covering about 1.7%. Specimen: naive CD8+ T cells from PBMCs. The source of these receptors is a man aged 18 to 29 in good health. Some clones in this sample may be carry-over from other donors' samples.

CDR3 nucleotides: TGCGCCAGCAGCCAAGAGCCCCGGGTTTGGGAGACCCAGTACTTC. This gives the protein CASSQEPRVWETQYF. The chain combines TRBV4-3 with TRBJ2-5, with D unclear. This CDR3 is built from 15 residues. Germline CDR1 is LGHNA and CDR2 is YSLEER. V shed 0 bases and J shed 5 bases, with 13 bases lying between them.

The chain joins TRBV11-1 to TRBJ2-3, with 12 bases fitting TRBD2. CDR1 and CDR2 from the germline V gene are SGHAT and FQDESV (reference sequence). The CDR3 contains 15 residues. With V trimmed by 3 bases and J by 4 bases, 2 bases remained unmatched. The CDR3 bases are TGTGCCAGCAGCTTGACTAGCGGGAGTGCAGATACGCAGTATTTT. Protein: CASSLTSGSADTQYF.

This clone has a handful of counts. The rearrangement links TRBV9 to TRBJ1-1, with a possible D match to TRBD1 (6 bases). Germline CDR1 and CDR2: SGDLS and YYNGEE. This CDR3 is built from 14 residues. V was pared by 4 bases and J by 5 bases, with 15 bases between. CDR3 DNA sequence: TGTGCCAGCAGCCCCCGGAGGGGGGAGACTGAAGCTTTCTTT. Translation: CASSPRRGETEAFF.

This clone was counted only a few times. The gene calls are TRBV28 and TRBJ1-5, with TRBD1 identical over 10 bases. Germline V gives CDR1 MDHEN, CDR2 SYDVKM. Trimming at V came to 5 bases and at J to 1 base, leaving 8 bases not matched to a gene. The length of the CDR3 is 17 residues. This CDR3 reads CASSHRDRGLSNQPQHF. The CDR3 nucleotides read TGTGCCAGCAGTCACCGGGACAGGGGACTGAGCAATCAGCCCCAGCATTTT. Using reference TRBV28 and TRBJ1-5 for the parts outside the CDR3, the full variable domain is DVKVTQSSRYLVKRTGEKVFLECVQDMDHENMFWYRQDPGLGLRLIYFSYDVKMKEKGDIPEGYSVSREKKERFSLILESASTNQTSMYLCASSHRDRGLSNQPQHFGDGTRLSIL.

CDR3 DNA sequence: TGTGCCAGCAGCCCGTTGGCCGCCTACAATGAGCAGTTCTTC. Its translation: CASSPLAAYNEQFF. The chain employs TRBV9 and TRBJ2-1; D is unclear. In germline, CDR1 is SGDLS, CDR2 YYNGEE. The CDR3 extends over 14 amino acids. V was shortened by 4 bases and J by 2 bases, with 10 bases between the two germline ends.

J is TRBJ1-2 and V is TRBV4-1, with D perhaps matching TRBD1 (6 bases). This CDR3 is 14 amino acids long. Per the germline V gene, CDR1 is MGHRA and CDR2 is YSYEKL. The V end was cut by 2 bases, the J end by 6 bases, with 13 bases between. The CDR3 spells CASSQKGGADGYTF. CDR3 DNA: TGCGCCAGCAGCCAAAAAGGGGGGGCAGATGGCTACACCTTC.

Turning to this clone: This same CDR3 is encoded by further DNA sequences in the sample. The V call is TRBV11-2, the J call TRBJ2-7; a weak D match, TRBD1 (5 bases). The germline V gene encodes CDR1 SGHAT and CDR2 FQNNGV. V lost 5 bases to trimming and J lost 7 bases, with 9 bases between them. The CDR3 totals 11 residues. The DNA for the CDR3 is TGTGCCAGCAGCCTCCCAGGGGAGCAGTACTTC. This encodes CASSLPGEQYF.

The chain uses TRBV28 and TRBJ1-1, with no clear D. This CDR3 is 12 amino acids long. V lost 5 bases, J lost 7 bases, and 11 bases lay in between. Germline assignment: CDR1 MDHEN and CDR2 SYDVKM. The CDR3: CASSITMGEAFF. CDR3 nucleotides: TGTGCCAGCAGTATTACTATGGGTGAAGCTTTCTTT.